Shown below are 26 T cell receptor beta chains from a single sample sequenced in a study of T cell changes during pregnancy in multiple sclerosis. Clones were sequenced by immunoSEQ multiplex PCR, and TCRdb holds only the in-frame ones, with some missing. The table includes about 86,000 clones, approximately 89% detected once. Sequencing was performed on peripheral blood, taken in the first trimester of pregnancy. These receptors were obtained from a female donor in good health, enrolled as a control in a pregnancy study.

V usage is TRBV7-2 and J usage is TRBJ1-5; tentatively, D is TRBD1 (6 bases). Germline CDR1 SGHTA, CDR2 FQGNSA. The CDR3 spans 15 residues. The V end was cut by 6 bases, the J end by 4 bases, with 16 bases between. CDR3 sequence reads: CASRPGQNFNQPQHF. CDR3 DNA sequence: TGTGCCAGCAGGCCAGGACAGAACTTTAATCAGCCCCAGCATTTT.

The rearrangement joins TRBV7-3 to TRBJ1-1; D possibly corresponds to TRBD1 (5 bases). V was clipped by 1 base and J by 10 bases, with 13 bases between them. CDR3 length equals 13 residues. Germline loops: CDR1 SGHTA, CDR2 FQGTGA. The chain's CDR3 is CASSLNMAGAAFF. The CDR3 DNA follows: TGTGCCAGCAGCTTAAACATGGCTGGGGCAGCTTTCTTT.

CDR3 sequence: CASSPNSNTEAFF. The DNA for the CDR3 is TGTGCCAGCTCACCTAATTCGAACACTGAAGCTTTCTTT. V is TRBV18 and J is TRBJ1-1; D is unclear. CDR3 length equals 13 residues. The V gene lost 3 bases and the J gene lost 1 base, with 6 bases spanning the gap. Per the germline V gene, CDR1 is KGHSH and CDR2 is LQKENI.

This chain links TRBV18 with TRBJ1-1; TRBD1 might be the D (6 bases). From germline, CDR1 is KGHSH and CDR2 LQKENI. V lost 1 base and J lost 5, with 11 bases in between. The CDR3 has 14 residues. The CDR3 DNA reads as TGTGCCAGCTCACCACAAGGGGGTTGGACTGAAGCTTTCTTT. Residues: CASSPQGGWTEAFF. Using reference TRBV18 and TRBJ1-1 for the parts outside the CDR3, the full variable domain is NAGVMQNPRHLVRRRGQEARLRCSPMKGHSHVYWYRQLPEEGLKFMVYLQKENIIDESGMPKERFSAEFPKEGPSILRIQQVVRGDSAAYFCASSPQGGWTEAFFGQGTRLTVV.

V usage is TRBV29-1 and J usage is TRBJ2-3, with a possible D match to TRBD2 (6 bases). The V and J ends lost 1 base and 3 bases respectively, with 11 bases between them. CDR1 is SQVTM and CDR2 is ANQGSEA in the germline V gene. The CDR3 has 14 residues. This CDR3 reads CSVEGLGGTDTQYF. For the CDR3, the DNA is TGCAGCGTTGAAGGCCTCGGGGGAACAGATACGCAGTATTTT.

On this clone: Different DNA sequences within this sample yield the same CDR3. The V and J genes are TRBV5-1 and TRBJ1-1; 10 bases line up with TRBD1. CDR3 length equals 14 residues. Germline V gene lookup returns CDR1 SGHRS and CDR2 YFSETQ. V lost 4 bases to trimming and J lost 1 base; unmatched junction nucleotides: 1. The chain's CDR3 is CASSGQGGNTEAFF. The CDR3 nucleotides read TGCGCCAGCAGCGGACAGGGGGGGAACACTGAAGCTTTCTTT.

This chain uses TRBV19 with TRBJ1-1; D is perhaps TRBD1 (6 bases). Trimming took 1 base from V and 7 from J, leaving 13 bases between them. The germline V gene encodes CDR1 LNHDA and CDR2 SQIVND (reference sequence). The CDR3 covers 14 residues. CDR3 sequence reads: CASSIVGGDSEAFF. CDR3 nucleotide sequence: TGTGCCAGTAGTATAGTTGGGGGCGACAGTGAAGCTTTCTTT. Complete variable domain (other parts from reference TRBV19 and TRBJ1-1): DGGITQSPKYLFRKEGQNVTLSCEQNLNHDAMYWYRQDPGQGLRLIYYSQIVNDFQKGDIAEGYSVSREKKESFPLTVTSAQKNPTAFYLCASSIVGGDSEAFFGQGTRLTVV.

The V gene is TRBV2, the J gene TRBJ1-2, with 7 bases matching TRBD1. Looked up from germline, CDR1 is SNHLY and CDR2 is FYNNEI. V lost 5 bases, J lost 3 bases, and 6 bases stayed unmatched. The CDR3 is 14 residues long. The DNA of the CDR3 is TGTGCCAGCAGTCGACAGGGCCCCTACTATGGCTACACCTTC. Amino acids: CASSRQGPYYGYTF.

This chain connects TRBV7-2 to TRBJ2-7; tentatively, D is TRBD1 (6 bases). Germline CDR1 SGHTA, CDR2 FQGNSA. V lost 5 bases and J 8 bases, leaving 19 bases between the germline ends. This CDR3 spans 14 amino acids. The CDR3 DNA sequence: TGTGCCAGCAGCCATGGGACAATAGTAGACAAGCAGTACTTC. Its protein product is CASSHGTIVDKQYF.

This chain joins TRBV12-5 and TRBJ2-1, with 9 bases aligning to TRBD1. V lost 5 bases and J lost 10; bases outside the gene matches: 6. CDR3 length: 13 amino acids. Germline V gene lookup returns CDR1 LGHNT and CDR2 FRNRAP. This CDR3 is CASGAGTGLEQFF. The CDR3 DNA follows: TGTGCTAGTGGTGCCGGGACAGGGTTAGAGCAGTTCTTC.

The CDR3: CASSSYRGEYEQYF. The CDR3 DNA is TGTGCCAGCAGCTCATACAGGGGAGAATACGAGCAGTACTTC. V gene TRBV6-5 combines with J gene TRBJ2-7; TRBD1 matches 7 bases. CDR3 length: 14 amino acids. The germline V gene has CDR1 MNHEY and CDR2 SVGAGI. Trimming cost V 6 bases and J 4 bases; bases outside gene matches: 9.

The chain employs TRBV7-2 and TRBJ2-5, with a tentative D call TRBD1 (6 bases). The CDR3 runs 14 residues. Germline values: CDR1 SGHTA, CDR2 FQGNSA. Trimming shortened V by 0 bases and J by 4 bases, and 9 bases separated the two germline ends. CDR3 residues: CASSLANRAETQYF. The CDR3 nucleotides are TGTGCCAGCAGCTTAGCAAACAGGGCAGAGACCCAGTACTTC.

V and J are TRBV29-1 and TRBJ2-1, with 9 nucleotides matching TRBD2. The CDR3 length is 14 residues. V trimming: 3 bases; J trimming: 6 bases; junction bases outside the gene matches: 6. Germline V gene data show CDR1 as SQVTM and CDR2 as ANQGSEA. CDR3 nucleotides: TGCAGCGTTGATTATGGCGGGGGGGCCAATGAGCAGTTCTTC. Residues: CSVDYGGGANEQFF.

This rearrangement joins TRBV11-2 to TRBJ1-6; 9 bases line up with TRBD1. V lost 3 bases to trimming and J lost 5 bases; unmatched junction nucleotides: 2. Germline V gives CDR1 SGHAT, CDR2 FQNNGV. The CDR3 contains 15 residues. In nucleotides, the CDR3 is TGTGCCAGCAGCTTTGGGACAGGGAATAATTCACCCCTCCACTTT. Translating gives CASSFGTGNNSPLHF.

This chain connects TRBV18 to TRBJ1-5, with 8 positions matching TRBD1. V was clipped by 1 base and J by 5 bases; unmatched bases: 4. The CDR3 contains 15 residues. Germline assignment: CDR1 KGHSH and CDR2 LQKENI. The CDR3 DNA follows: TGTGCCAGCTCACCACGAGACAGGGGCCATCAGCCCCAGCATTTT. Protein sequence: CASSPRDRGHQPQHF.

The CDR3 bases are TGTGCCTGGAGTGTATTTAACAGTATCGTGACCACTGAAGCTTTCTTT. This sequence encodes CAWSVFNSIVTTEAFF. The V gene is TRBV30, the J gene TRBJ1-1; D is undetermined. Trimming removed 0 bases from V and 4 bases from J, with 18 bases in between. The CDR3 loop spans 16 amino acids. Germline-derived CDR1 and CDR2 are GTSNPN and SVGIG (reference sequence).

The chain recombines TRBV18 with TRBJ2-5, with D tentatively TRBD1 (5 bases). The CDR3 loop spans 14 amino acids. Per germline, CDR1 KGHSH and CDR2 LQKENI. Deletions cut 3 bases from V and 1 base from J, with 9 bases between. The CDR3 DNA reads TGTGCCAGCTCACCCCTGGACACCCAAGAGACCCAGTACTTC. Amino acid sequence: CASSPLDTQETQYF.

This chain uses TRBV10-3 with TRBJ1-3, with no clear D. The CDR3 consists of 14 residues. Germline values: CDR1 ENHRY, CDR2 SYGVKD. Trimming cost V 3 bases and J 0 bases, with 6 bases left between them. The CDR3 DNA reads as TGTGCCATCAGTGACCCCGGCTCTGGAAACACCATATATTTT. Protein sequence: CAISDPGSGNTIYF.

The rearrangement links TRBV6-1 to TRBJ1-6, with D perhaps matching TRBD1 (5 bases). CDR3 length: 14 residues. The V end was cut by 9 bases, the J end by 0 bases, with 9 bases between. Germline lookup yields CDR1 MNHNS and CDR2 SASEGT. In DNA form, the CDR3 reads TGTGCCAGTGCCCAGGGCTCCTATAATTCACCCCTCCACTTT. Its translation: CASAQGSYNSPLHF.

The rearrangement uses TRBV7-2 and TRBJ2-7, with D perhaps matching TRBD2 (5 bases). V was trimmed by 5 bases and J by 7 bases, leaving 12 bases between them. CDR1 and CDR2 (germline): SGHTA, FQGNSA. This CDR3 spans 12 amino acids. The CDR3 nucleotides read TGTGCCAGCAGCGCCGTGAGGGTGGAGCAGTACTTC. It is translated as CASSAVRVEQYF.

The chain joins TRBV5-4 to TRBJ1-2; 10 nucleotides agree with TRBD1. The germline V gene encodes CDR1 SGHNT and CDR2 YYREEE (reference sequence). The CDR3 spans 13 residues. V trimming: 7 bases; J trimming: 4 bases; junction bases outside the gene matches: 4. The CDR3, as DNA: TGTGCCAGCCGACAGGGGGCCGTCTATGGCTACACCTTC. Translated, it gives CASRQGAVYGYTF. The full variable domain, completed using reference TRBV5-4 and TRBJ1-2, is ETGVTQSPTHLIKTRGQQVTLRCSSQSGHNTVSWYQQALGQGPQFIFQYYREEENGRGNFPPRFSGLQFPNYSSELNVNALELDDSALYLCASRQGAVYGYTFGSGTRLTVV.

The rearrangement links TRBV18 to TRBJ1-1, with 7 bases matching TRBD1. This CDR3 has 15 residues. The junction had 5 bases not matched to a gene; V was cut back by 4 bases and J by 0 bases. Germline assignment: CDR1 KGHSH and CDR2 LQKENI. The CDR3 protein is CASSLGQTMNTEAFF. CDR3 bases: TGTGCCAGCTCACTGGGACAGACAATGAACACTGAAGCTTTCTTT.

The chain recombines TRBV9 with TRBJ1-6; no firm D call. The germline V and J ends were trimmed by 3 bases and 7 bases, with 11 bases remaining between them. CDR1 is SGDLS, CDR2 YYNGEE, per germline. The CDR3 covers 14 residues. CDR3 region: CASSAGEGNSPLHF. The DNA for the CDR3 is TGTGCCAGCAGCGCGGGAGAAGGGAATTCACCCCTCCACTTT.

The rearrangement joins TRBV5-5 to TRBJ2-1; the match to TRBD1 covers 7 bases. J gave up 3 bases and V 2 bases, and 5 bases lay outside the gene matches. CDR1 and CDR2 from the germline V gene are SGHKS and YYEKEE (reference sequence). CDR3 length: 15 amino acids. The CDR3 loop reads CASSFLDRVYNEQFF. The CDR3 DNA sequence: TGTGCCAGCAGCTTCCTTGACAGGGTCTACAATGAGCAGTTCTTC.

This chain connects TRBV5-4 to TRBJ2-5; 9 positions match TRBD1. This CDR3 contains 13 residues. In germline, CDR1 is SGHNT, CDR2 YYREEE (reference sequence). J lost 9 bases, V lost 4 bases, and 7 bases had no gene match. This chain's CDR3 is CASSPTGGRPQYF. DNA for the CDR3: TGTGCCAGCAGCCCGACAGGGGGAAGGCCCCAGTACTTC.

This sequence joins TRBV4-2 and TRBJ2-7; 10 bases line up with TRBD1. The V segment lost 3 bases and the J segment 1 base; nucleotides outside the gene matches: 6. This CDR3 comprises 16 residues. Germline-derived CDR1 and CDR2 are LGHNA and YNFKEQ. CDR3 nucleotides: TGTGCCAGCAGCCATCCCGGACAGGGGGGTTCCTACGAGCAGTACTTC. Translated, it gives CASSHPGQGGSYEQYF.